This passage covers 13 T cell receptor beta chains from one sample sequenced in a study of a mutant IDH1 vaccine in newly diagnosed glioma (dated by TCRdb to about 2021). The library relied on the immunoSEQ multiplex PCR assay. The table was pulled from immuneACCESS by TCRdb, which kept in-frame rearrangements only. Such tables lose some clones; where checked, under half of the loss comes from unresolved V genes, and the rest has no known cause. This sample gives roughly 42,000 clones in total; over 75% of them show up just once. The top ten hold around 1.7% of the sample. Their antigens remain unidentified. In the paper's terms, the time point label means: week 5, during vaccination. Every vaccine dose consisted of 300 ug of a 20-mer mutant IDH1 peptide in Montanide, administered subcutaneously together with topical imiquimod. The sample consisted of PBMCs, taken from a glioma patient whose treatment included an IDH1 peptide vaccine. The origin of the receptors is a man between 35 and 55 years old with glioma.

The chain links TRBV10-3 to TRBJ2-7; the match to TRBD1 covers 7 bases. V gave up 8 bases and J gave up 2 bases; unmatched junction bases: 6. The CDR3 spans 13 residues. Per the germline V gene, CDR1 is ENHRY and CDR2 is SYGVKD. In DNA, the CDR3 is TGTGCCATCGCCGGGGACAGTGCCTACGAGCAGTACTTC. Its translation is CAIAGDSAYEQYF.

V and J are TRBV28 and TRBJ2-1, with 8 positions matching TRBD1. CDR1 and CDR2 from the germline V gene are MDHEN and SYDVKM. This CDR3 is built from 19 residues. The junction had 17 bases not matched to a gene; V was cut back by 2 bases and J by 5 bases. The CDR3 sequence is CASSLISYSRKGQDNEQFF. CDR3 DNA sequence: TGTGCCAGCAGTTTAATTAGTTATAGCCGGAAGGGACAGGACAATGAGCAGTTCTTC.

V and J are TRBV5-4 and TRBJ1-1, with TRBD1 as a possible D gene (5 bases). Germline CDR1 is SGHNT and CDR2 is YYREEE (reference sequence). Trimming pared 1 base from V and 4 bases from J, leaving 14 bases between. The CDR3 runs to 15 residues. The CDR3 protein is CASSLFAGLGTEAFF. CDR3 in DNA: TGTGCCAGCAGCTTGTTTGCGGGGCTGGGCACTGAAGCTTTCTTT.

The chain joins TRBV27 to TRBJ1-2; a weak D match, TRBD1 (6 bases). CDR1 and CDR2 (germline): MNHEY, SMNVEV (reference sequence). The CDR3 sequence is 15 residues long. Trimming took off 5 bases at V and 4 bases at J, with 17 bases between the two ends. The CDR3 DNA sequence: TGTGCCAGCAGTGATGGACAGCGATTACTCTATGGCTACACCTTC. Protein product: CASSDGQRLLYGYTF.

V and J are TRBV19 and TRBJ1-4; D may be TRBD1 (5 bases). V was cut by 5 bases and J by 0 bases, with 16 bases left in between. Germline V lookup: CDR1 LNHDA, CDR2 SQIVND (reference sequence). This CDR3 contains 17 residues. DNA for the CDR3: TGTGCCAGTAGTGCAAAAACAGGTTTCGCAACTAATGAAAAACTGTTTTTT. This gives the protein CASSAKTGFATNEKLFF.

The rearrangement uses TRBV6-5 and TRBJ2-1, with a weak D call TRBD1 (6 bases). The germline V gene has CDR1 MNHEY and CDR2 SVGAGI. The V end lost 5 bases, the J end lost 4 bases, and 15 bases lay between the germline ends. The CDR3 spans 15 residues. CDR3 sequence (DNA): TGTGCCAGCAGTCCTCAAGGGGGAGATTACAATGAGCAGTTCTTC. Translation: CASSPQGGDYNEQFF.

This clone was seen a single time. The CDR3 region is CASSPRDSTDTEAFF. CDR3 in DNA: TGTGCCAGCTCACCGAGGGACAGTACGGACACTGAAGCTTTCTTT. The gene calls are TRBV18 and TRBJ1-1, with 7 bases matching TRBD1. The CDR3 totals 15 residues. V gave up 3 bases and J gave up 3 bases; unmatched junction bases: 7. CDR1 is KGHSH and CDR2 is LQKENI in the germline V gene.

The chain links TRBV6-5 to TRBJ2-3; no reliable D call. There are 12 residues in the CDR3. Deletions cut 6 bases from V and 6 bases from J, with 10 bases between. Germline V lookup: CDR1 MNHEY, CDR2 SVGAGI. As DNA, the CDR3 is TGTGCCAGCAGCCCCTCCGGGGATACGCAGTATTTT. This gives the protein CASSPSGDTQYF.

This clone was picked up a small number of times. The CDR3 nucleotides read TGTGCCAGCAGCTTAGCGTCAGATACGCAGTATTTT. It yields the protein CASSLASDTQYF. The gene calls are TRBV7-6 and TRBJ2-3; the D is unclear. V lost 0 bases and J lost 4, with 2 bases in between. CDR3 length equals 12 residues. Germline V CDR1 and CDR2: SGHVS, FNYEAQ. The variable domain in full, with the rest retrieved from reference TRBV7-6 and TRBJ2-3, is GAGVSQSPRYKVTKRGQDVALRCDPISGHVSLYWYRQALGQGPEFLTYFNYEAQQDKSGLPNDRFSAERPEGSISTLTIQRTEQRDSAMYRCASSLASDTQYFGPGTRLTVL.

The V call is TRBV9, the J call TRBJ2-7, with 7 bases that match TRBD1. Germline trimming cut 0 bases from V and 3 bases from J; bases unmatched to any gene: 6. CDR1 is SGDLS and CDR2 is YYNGEE in the germline V gene. The CDR3 spans 15 residues. CDR3 amino acids: CASSVGSTGDYEQYF. As DNA, the CDR3 is TGTGCCAGCAGCGTAGGATCTACAGGGGACTACGAGCAGTACTTC.

This chain links TRBV28 with TRBJ2-1; 7 bases agree with TRBD2. Germline values: CDR1 MDHEN, CDR2 SYDVKM. V gave up 3 bases and J gave up 13 bases; unmatched junction bases: 3. The CDR3 covers 11 residues. The CDR3 sequence is CASSLGLHQFF. CDR3 sequence (DNA): TGTGCCAGCAGTTTGGGACTACATCAGTTCTTC. Combining the CDR3 with reference TRBV28 and TRBJ2-1 gives the whole variable domain DVKVTQSSRYLVKRTGEKVFLECVQDMDHENMFWYRQDPGLGLRLIYFSYDVKMKEKGDIPEGYSVSREKKERFSLILESASTNQTSMYLCASSLGLHQFFGPGTRLTVL.

The chain combines TRBV7-2 with TRBJ2-7; 8 nucleotides match TRBD2. The CDR3 totals 16 residues. Germline trimming cut 6 bases from V and 5 bases from J; bases unmatched to any gene: 15. Germline V CDR1 and CDR2: SGHTA, FQGNSA. The CDR3, as DNA: TGTGCCAGCAGGTCTGCGGCGGGAGGTACTAGCAACGAGCAGTACTTC. Amino acids: CASRSAAGGTSNEQYF.

The chain carries TRBV5-4 and TRBJ2-1; 14 positions agree with TRBD2. The CDR3 sequence is 17 residues long. The V gene end was trimmed by 0 bases and the J gene end by 9 bases; junction bases not matched to a gene: 8. Germline V lookup: CDR1 SGHNT, CDR2 YYREEE (reference sequence). In DNA form, the CDR3 reads TGTGCCAGCAGCTTGGGACTAGCGGGAGGGCTTAGGGTTGAGCAGTTCTTC. Residues: CASSLGLAGGLRVEQFF. The full variable domain, rest sourced from reference TRBV5-4 and TRBJ2-1, is ETGVTQSPTHLIKTRGQQVTLRCSSQSGHNTVSWYQQALGQGPQFIFQYYREEENGRGNFPPRFSGLQFPNYSSELNVNALELDDSALYLCASSLGLAGGLRVEQFFGPGTRLTVL.